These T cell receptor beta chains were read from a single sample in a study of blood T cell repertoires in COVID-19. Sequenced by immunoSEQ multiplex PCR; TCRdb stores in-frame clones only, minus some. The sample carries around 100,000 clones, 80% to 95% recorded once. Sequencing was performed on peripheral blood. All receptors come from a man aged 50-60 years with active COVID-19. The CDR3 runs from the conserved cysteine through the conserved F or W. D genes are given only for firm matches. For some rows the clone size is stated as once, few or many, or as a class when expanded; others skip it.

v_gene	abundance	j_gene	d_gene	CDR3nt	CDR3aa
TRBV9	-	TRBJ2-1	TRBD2	TGTGCCAGCAGCGAGACTAGCGGGGAGGGGGACAATGAGCAGTTCTTC	CASSETSGEGDNEQFF
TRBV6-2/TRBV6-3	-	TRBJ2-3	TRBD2	TGTGCCAGCAGTCCGGGGACTAGCGGGATGGCAGATACGCAGTATTTT	CASSPGTSGMADTQYF
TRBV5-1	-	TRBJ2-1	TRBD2	TGCGCCAGCAGCTTGTCGGGAGGGACGAAAAATGAGCAGTTCTTC	CASSLSGGTKNEQFF
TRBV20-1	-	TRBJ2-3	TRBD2	TGCAGTGCTAGTGTCGGACTAGCGGGAGGGGGGGCCGATACGCAGTATTTT	CSASVGLAGGGADTQYF
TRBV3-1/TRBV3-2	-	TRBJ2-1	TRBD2	TGTGCCAGCAGCCCGGGACTAGCGGGCGTCAATGAGCAGTTCTTC	CASSPGLAGVNEQFF
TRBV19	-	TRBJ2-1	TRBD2	TGTGCCAGTTCCATTGTTTGGGGACTAGCGTACAATGAGCAGTTCTTC	CASSIVWGLAYNEQFF
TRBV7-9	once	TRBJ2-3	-	TGTGCCAGCAGCCAACGGACAGTCAGCACAGATACGCAGTATTTT	CASSQRTVSTDTQYF
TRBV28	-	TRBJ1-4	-	TGTGCCAGCAGTACGCCCGAGGGGGGGATAGATGAAAAACTGTTTTTT	CASSTPEGGIDEKLFF
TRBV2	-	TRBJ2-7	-	TGTGCCAGCAGTGTTTCTGTGCCCGGGCAGTACTTC	CASSVSVPGQYF
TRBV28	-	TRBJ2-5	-	TGTGCCAGCACCCTCGTGGGGAGGGAGACCCAGTACTTC	CASTLVGRETQYF
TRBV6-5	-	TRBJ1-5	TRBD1	TGTGCCAGCCGGGACAGGGGGCAGCCCCAGCATTTT	CASRDRGQPQHF
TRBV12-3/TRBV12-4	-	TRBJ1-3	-	TGTGCCAGCAGCCCCACAGGGATCAGAACCATATATTTT	CASSPTGIRTIYF
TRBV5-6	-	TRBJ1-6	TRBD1	TGTGCCAGCAGCCCACCGGGACAGGAAAATTCACCCCTCCACTTT	CASSPPGQENSPLHF
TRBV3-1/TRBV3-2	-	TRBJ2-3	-	TGTGCCAGCAGCCAAGCGGAGAGAGATACGCAGTATTTT	CASSQAERDTQYF
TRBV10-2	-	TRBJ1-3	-	TGCGCCAGCAGTGAAAACAGAGCCGGAAACACCATATATTTT	CASSENRAGNTIYF
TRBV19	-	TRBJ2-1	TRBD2	TGTGCCAGTAGTAGAGCTAGCGGGAGAGGTGAGCAGTTCTTC	CASSRASGRGEQFF
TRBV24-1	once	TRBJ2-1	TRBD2	TGTGCCACCAGGGGCCCTGGGGCGGGAGCGGGTGATGAGCAGTTCTTC	CATRGPGAGAGDEQFF
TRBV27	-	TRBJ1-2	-	TGTGCCAGCAGTATAAGCGGTAACTATGGCTACACCTTC	CASSISGNYGYTF
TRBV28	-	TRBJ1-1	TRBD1	TGTGCCAGCGGACAGGTCCCTGAAGCTTTCTTT	CASGQVPEAFF
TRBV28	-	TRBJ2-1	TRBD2	TGTGCCAGCAAGGCAAGGACGGGAGGGCGTGGTGAGCAGTTCTTC	CASKARTGGRGEQFF
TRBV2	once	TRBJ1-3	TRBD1	TGTGCCAGCAGCCTCGGACAGGGTACAGGAAACACCATATATTTT	CASSLGQGTGNTIYF
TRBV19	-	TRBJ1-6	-	TGTGCCAGTAATCCACGCGGTGATAATTCACCCCTCCACTTT	CASNPRGDNSPLHF
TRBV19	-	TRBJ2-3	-	TGTGCCAGTAGTATAGCTGGGCAGGGCACAGATACGCAGTATTTT	CASSIAGQGTDTQYF
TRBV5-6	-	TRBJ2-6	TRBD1	TGTGCCAGCAGCTCGACAGGGACTGGGGCCAACGTCCTGACTTTC	CASSSTGTGANVLTF
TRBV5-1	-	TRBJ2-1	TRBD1	TGCGCCAGCAGAGCCCCCCGACAGGGTAGCATACCCAATGAGCAGTTCTTC	CASRAPRQGSIPNEQFF
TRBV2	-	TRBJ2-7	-	TGTGCCAGCACTCGGGACACCTACGAGCAGTACTTC	CASTRDTYEQYF
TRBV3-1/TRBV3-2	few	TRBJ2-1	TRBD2	TGTGCCAGCAGCCGTACTAGCGGGAGTGGGAATGAGCAGTTCTTC	CASSRTSGSGNEQFF
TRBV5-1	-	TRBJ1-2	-	TGCGCCAGCAGCTTGCCAGGGGATTCCTATGGCTACACCTTC	CASSLPGDSYGYTF
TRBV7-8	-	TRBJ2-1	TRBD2	TGTGCCAGCAGCTTAGCCCGACTAGCGGGTTTTAATGAGCAGTTCTTC	CASSLARLAGFNEQFF
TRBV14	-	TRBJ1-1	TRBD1	TGTGCCAGCAGCCAAACCCGGACAGGGCTGAACACTGAAGCTTTCTTT	CASSQTRTGLNTEAFF
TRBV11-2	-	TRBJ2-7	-	TGTGCCAGCAGCTTACGGGCGGGGGCGCCGGGAGAGCAGTACTTC	CASSLRAGAPGEQYF
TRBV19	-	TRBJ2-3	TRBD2	TGTGCCAGTGCGGGGGGGGACCTCGCGGTGGGAGATACGCAGTATTTT	CASAGGDLAVGDTQYF
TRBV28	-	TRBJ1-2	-	TGTGCCAGCAGCAACACAGTCTATGGCTACACCTTC	CASSNTVYGYTF
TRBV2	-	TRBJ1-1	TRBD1	TGTGCCAGCAGTCCCCGACAGGGGAGGTACACTGAAGCTTTCTTT	CASSPRQGRYTEAFF
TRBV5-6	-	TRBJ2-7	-	TGTGCCAGCAGCTTTAGGACTGGACTCTACGAGCAGTACTTC	CASSFRTGLYEQYF
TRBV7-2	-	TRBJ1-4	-	TGTGCCAGCAGCCCGCGGGGCTCTGTGGAAAAACTGTTTTTT	CASSPRGSVEKLFF
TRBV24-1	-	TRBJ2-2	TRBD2	TGTGCCACCTCCCGAGCGGGGCCGAACACCGGGGAGCTGTTTTTT	CATSRAGPNTGELFF
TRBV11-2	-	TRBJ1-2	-	TGTGCCAGCAGACCTAACCCGACAGGAGTAGATGGCTACACCTTC	CASRPNPTGVDGYTF
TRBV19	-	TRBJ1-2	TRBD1	TGTGCCAGCCAGGGGGCGCGCAGCTATGGCTACACCTTC	CASQGARSYGYTF
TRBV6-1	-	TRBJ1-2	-	TGTGCCAGCAGTGAAAGAATACAGGGCACCTATGGCTACACCTTC	CASSERIQGTYGYTF
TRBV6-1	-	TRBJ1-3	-	TGTGCCAGCAGTGAAGGGACAGCTGGAAACACCATATATTTT	CASSEGTAGNTIYF
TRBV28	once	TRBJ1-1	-	TGTGCCAGCAGGAAGACCGGGGTAGTGAACACTGAAGCTTTCTTT	CASRKTGVVNTEAFF
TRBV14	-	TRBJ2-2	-	TGTGCCAGCAGCCGACGACTAGGGACGAACACCGGGGAGCTGTTTTTT	CASSRRLGTNTGELFF
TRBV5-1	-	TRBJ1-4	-	TGCGCCAGCAGCGATGCTGATGGGGGGAAACTGTTTTTT	CASSDADGGKLFF
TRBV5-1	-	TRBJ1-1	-	TGCGCCAGCAGCTGGGGAGAGAACACTGAAGCTTTCTTT	CASSWGENTEAFF
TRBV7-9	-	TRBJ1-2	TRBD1	TGTGCCAGCAGCCTAGACAGGGCCGGCTATGGCTACACCTTC	CASSLDRAGYGYTF
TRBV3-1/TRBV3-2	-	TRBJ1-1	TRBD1	TGTGCCAGCAGCCCAGCCGACAGGGGATGGAACACTGAAGCTTTCTTT	CASSPADRGWNTEAFF
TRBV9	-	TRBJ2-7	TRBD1	TGTGCCAGCAGCGTAGGGACAGGGGGCTCATACGAGCAGTACTTC	CASSVGTGGSYEQYF
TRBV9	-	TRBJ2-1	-	TGTGCCAGCAGCCCCCTTGCGGCGGGAACCTACAATGAGCAGTTCTTC	CASSPLAAGTYNEQFF
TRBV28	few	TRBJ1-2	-	TGTGCCAGCAGTTTAATACAGGGCGGCTATGGCTACACCTTC	CASSLIQGGYGYTF
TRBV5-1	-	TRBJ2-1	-	TGCGCCAGCAGGGAGCGAGCGGACTCCTACAATGAGCAGTTCTTC	CASRERADSYNEQFF
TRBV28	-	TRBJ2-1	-	TGTGCCAGCAGCCCCAGGGGCGGGGGATACAATGAGCAGTTCTTC	CASSPRGGGYNEQFF
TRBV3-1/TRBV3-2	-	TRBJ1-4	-	TGTGCCAGCAGCCAGCGTCAGGGGAATGAAAAACTGTTTTTT	CASSQRQGNEKLFF